The clone carrying this TCR beta chain was observed a few times. Its antigen remains unidentified. The sample comes from a study of T cells and Merkel cell carcinoma outcomes. Regarding the study as a whole: Merkel cell carcinoma outcomes were reportedly predicted by repertoire and T-cell density.

The CDR3 loop spans 15 amino acids. Trimming cost V 4 bases and J 7 bases; bases outside gene matches: 10. Germline V gives CDR1 SGHNT, CDR2 YYREEE (reference sequence). Libraries were prepared by immunoSEQ multiplex PCR; TCRdb keeps only in-frame clonotypes and omits some of them. The sample has 15,000 or so clones; about nine tenths are singletons. The clonotype was recovered from a human donor with Merkel cell carcinoma. The chain is built from TRBV5-4 and TRBJ1-4; 7 bases line up with TRBD1. The source material was tumor tissue from Merkel cell carcinoma. The CDR3 sequence is CASSLAGQGGEKLFF. Here the CDR3 DNA reads TGTGCCAGCAGCCTGGCTGGGCAGGGGGGTGAAAAACTGTTTTTT.